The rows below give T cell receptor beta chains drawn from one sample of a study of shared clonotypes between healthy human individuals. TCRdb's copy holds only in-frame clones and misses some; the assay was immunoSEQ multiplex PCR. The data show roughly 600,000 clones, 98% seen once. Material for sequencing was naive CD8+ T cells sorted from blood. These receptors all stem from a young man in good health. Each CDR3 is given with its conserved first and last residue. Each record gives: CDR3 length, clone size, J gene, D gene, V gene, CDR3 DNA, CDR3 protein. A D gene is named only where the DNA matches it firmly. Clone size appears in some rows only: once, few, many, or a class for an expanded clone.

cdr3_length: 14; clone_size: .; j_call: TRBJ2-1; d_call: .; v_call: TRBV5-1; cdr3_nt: TGCGCCAGCAGCTCGCCGGGGGTCAAGAATGAGCAGTTCTTC; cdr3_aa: CASSSPGVKNEQFF
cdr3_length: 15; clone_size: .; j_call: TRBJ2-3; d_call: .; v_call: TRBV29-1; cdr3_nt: TGCAGCGTTGACTCCCGCGGAGTCAGCACAGATACGCAGTATTTT; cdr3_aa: CSVDSRGVSTDTQYF
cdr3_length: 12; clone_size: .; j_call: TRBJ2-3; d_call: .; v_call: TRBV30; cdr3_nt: TGTGCCTGGGGACAGACCACAGATACGCAGTATTTT; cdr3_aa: CAWGQTTDTQYF
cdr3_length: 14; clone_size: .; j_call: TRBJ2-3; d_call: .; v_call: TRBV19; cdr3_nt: TGTGCCAGTAGTACGACAGCGTACACAGATACGCAGTATTTT; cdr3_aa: CASSTTAYTDTQYF
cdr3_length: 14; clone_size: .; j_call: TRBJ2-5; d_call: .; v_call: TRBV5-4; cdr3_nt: TGTGCCAGCACCCCCGAAGGGGACCAAGAGACCCAGTACTTC; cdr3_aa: CASTPEGDQETQYF
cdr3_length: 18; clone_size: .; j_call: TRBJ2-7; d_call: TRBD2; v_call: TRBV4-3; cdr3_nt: TGCGCCAGCAGCCAAGATAGAGCCATAGCGGGAAGGTCCTACGAGCAGTACTTC; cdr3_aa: CASSQDRAIAGRSYEQYF
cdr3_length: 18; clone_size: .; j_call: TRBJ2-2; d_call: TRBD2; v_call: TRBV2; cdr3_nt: TGTGCCAGCAGTGAGAGCCGGACTAGCGGGACGAACACCGGGGAGCTGTTTTTT; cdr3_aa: CASSESRTSGTNTGELFF
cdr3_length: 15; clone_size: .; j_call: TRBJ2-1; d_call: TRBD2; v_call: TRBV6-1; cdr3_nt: TGTGCCAGCATCAATAGCGGGAGTTCCTACAATGAGCAGTTCTTC; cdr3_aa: CASINSGSSYNEQFF
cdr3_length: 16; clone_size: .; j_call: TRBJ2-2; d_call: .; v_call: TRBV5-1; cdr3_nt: TGCGCCAGCAGCGATTGGAGAAGTTTGAACACCGGGGAGCTGTTTTTT; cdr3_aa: CASSDWRSLNTGELFF
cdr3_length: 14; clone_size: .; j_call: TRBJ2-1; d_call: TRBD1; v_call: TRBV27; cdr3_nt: TGTGCCAGCAGTGCCGGGACAGAGTACAATGAGCAGTTCTTC; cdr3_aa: CASSAGTEYNEQFF
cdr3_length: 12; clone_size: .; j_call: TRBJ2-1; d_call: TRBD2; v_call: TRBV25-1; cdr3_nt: TGTGCCACTAGCGGGTTTTACAATGAGCAGTTCTTC; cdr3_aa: CATSGFYNEQFF
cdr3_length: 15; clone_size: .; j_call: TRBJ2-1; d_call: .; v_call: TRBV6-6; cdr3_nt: TGTGCCAGCGGGGCTAGTGCGGGAAGATACAATGAGCAGTTCTTC; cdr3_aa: CASGASAGRYNEQFF
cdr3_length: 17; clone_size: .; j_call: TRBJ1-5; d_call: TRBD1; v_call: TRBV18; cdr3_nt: TGTGCCAGCTCCCCGACAGGGAGGGATACGAGCAATCAGCCCCAGCATTTT; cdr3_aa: CASSPTGRDTSNQPQHF
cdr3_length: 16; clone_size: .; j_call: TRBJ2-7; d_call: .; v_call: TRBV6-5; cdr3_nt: TGTGCCAGCAGTTACCCGCCTGGGGGGGGCCTCTACGAGCAGTACTTC; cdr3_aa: CASSYPPGGGLYEQYF
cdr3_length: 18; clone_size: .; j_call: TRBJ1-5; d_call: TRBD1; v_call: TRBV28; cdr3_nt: TGTGCCAGCAGGTCCGACAGGGTAGGGGAGTATAGCAATCAGCCCCAGCATTTT; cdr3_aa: CASRSDRVGEYSNQPQHF
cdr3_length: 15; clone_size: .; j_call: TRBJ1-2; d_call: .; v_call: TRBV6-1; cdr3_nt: TGTGCCAGCAGTGTAGAGTTTGGGCCGGATAATGGCTACACCTTC; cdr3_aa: CASSVEFGPDNGYTF
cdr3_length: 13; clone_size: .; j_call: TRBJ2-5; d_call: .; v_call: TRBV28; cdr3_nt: TGTGCCAGCAGCTTTCTCATAAGGGAGACCCAGTACTTC; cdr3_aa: CASSFLIRETQYF
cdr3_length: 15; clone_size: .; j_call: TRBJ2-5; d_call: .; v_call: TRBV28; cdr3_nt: TGTGCCAGCAGACCTGGCCGGAGCAACCAAGAGACCCAGTACTTC; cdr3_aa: CASRPGRSNQETQYF
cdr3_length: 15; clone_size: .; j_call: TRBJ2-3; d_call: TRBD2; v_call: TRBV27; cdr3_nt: TGTGCCAGCAGTCTCGGACTAGGAGAAGCAGATACGCAGTATTTT; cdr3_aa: CASSLGLGEADTQYF
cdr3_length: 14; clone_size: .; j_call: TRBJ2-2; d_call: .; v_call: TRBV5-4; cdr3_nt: TGTGCCAGCAGCTCCTCAGGAGTCACCGGGGAGCTGTTTTTT; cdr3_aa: CASSSSGVTGELFF
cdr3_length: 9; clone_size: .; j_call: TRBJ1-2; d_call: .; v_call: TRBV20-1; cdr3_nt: TGCAGTGAGTCTTATGGCTACACCTTC; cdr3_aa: CSESYGYTF
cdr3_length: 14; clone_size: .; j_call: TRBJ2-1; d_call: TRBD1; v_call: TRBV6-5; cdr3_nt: TGTGCCAGCAGTTCGGGACAGGGAGTTGATGAGCAGTTCTTC; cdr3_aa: CASSSGQGVDEQFF
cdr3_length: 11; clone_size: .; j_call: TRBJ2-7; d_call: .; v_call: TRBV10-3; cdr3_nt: TGTGCCATTCAAGACAAGTACGAGCAGTACTTC; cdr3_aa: CAIQDKYEQYF
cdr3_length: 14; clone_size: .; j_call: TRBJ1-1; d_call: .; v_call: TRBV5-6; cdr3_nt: TGTGCCAGCAGCTTGGGAGGGGACACTAAAGAAGCTTTCTTT; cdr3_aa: CASSLGGDTKEAFF
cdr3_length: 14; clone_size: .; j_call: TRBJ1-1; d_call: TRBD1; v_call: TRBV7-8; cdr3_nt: TGTGCCAGCAGCTCAGGGGGCACATTCACTGAAGCTTTCTTT; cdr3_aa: CASSSGGTFTEAFF
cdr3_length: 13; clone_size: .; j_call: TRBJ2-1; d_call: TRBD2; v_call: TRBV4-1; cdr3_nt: TGCGCCAGCAGCCAGAATAGCGGGAGAGAGCAGTTCTTC; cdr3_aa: CASSQNSGREQFF
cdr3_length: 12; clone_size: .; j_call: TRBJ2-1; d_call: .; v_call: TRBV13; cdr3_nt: TGTGCCAGCAGCTTAGGGGACAATGAGCAGTTCTTC; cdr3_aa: CASSLGDNEQFF
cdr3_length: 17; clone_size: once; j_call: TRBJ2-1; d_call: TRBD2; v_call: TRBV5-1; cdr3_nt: TGCGCCAGCAGTCCCCTAGCGGGGGACCACAACTACAATGAGCAGTTCTTC; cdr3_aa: CASSPLAGDHNYNEQFF
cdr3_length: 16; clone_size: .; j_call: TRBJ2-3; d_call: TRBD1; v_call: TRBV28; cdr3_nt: TGTGCCAGCAGTTTCAGACAGGGGAATCCCACAGATACGCAGTATTTT; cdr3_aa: CASSFRQGNPTDTQYF
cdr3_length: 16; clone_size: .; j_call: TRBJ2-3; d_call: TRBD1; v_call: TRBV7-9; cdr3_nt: TGTGCCAGCAGCTTTAGGGGGACAGAAAGCACAGATACGCAGTATTTT; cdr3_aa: CASSFRGTESTDTQYF
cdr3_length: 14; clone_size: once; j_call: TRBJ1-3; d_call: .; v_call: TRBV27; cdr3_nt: TGTGCCAGCAGTCCTACCGGACAGTTGAACACCATATATTTT; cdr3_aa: CASSPTGQLNTIYF
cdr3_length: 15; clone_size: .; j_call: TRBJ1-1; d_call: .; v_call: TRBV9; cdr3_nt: TGTGCCAGCAGCGTGACCGGGACCATGAGCACTGAAGCTTTCTTT; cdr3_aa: CASSVTGTMSTEAFF
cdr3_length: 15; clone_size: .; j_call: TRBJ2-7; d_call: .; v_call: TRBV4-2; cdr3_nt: TGTGCCAGCAGCCAAGATAGGGAATTTTCTAATGAGCAGTACTTC; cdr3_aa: CASSQDREFSNEQYF
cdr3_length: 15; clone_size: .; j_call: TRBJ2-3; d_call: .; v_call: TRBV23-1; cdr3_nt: TGCGCCAGCAGTCAATCCGACGGGCCCGCAGATACGCAGTATTTT; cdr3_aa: CASSQSDGPADTQYF
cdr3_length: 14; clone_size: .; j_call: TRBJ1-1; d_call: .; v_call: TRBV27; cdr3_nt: TGTGCCAGCAGTTCGCAGCAAATGAACACTGAAGCTTTCTTT; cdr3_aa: CASSSQQMNTEAFF
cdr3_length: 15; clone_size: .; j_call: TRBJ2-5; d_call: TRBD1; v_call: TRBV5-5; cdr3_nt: TGTGCCAGCAGCCCCGGGACAGGGGGCCAGGAGACCCAGTACTTC; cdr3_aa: CASSPGTGGQETQYF
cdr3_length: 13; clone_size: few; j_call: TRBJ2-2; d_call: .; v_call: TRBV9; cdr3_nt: TGTGCCAGCAGCGTAGGTGGGGCCGGGGAGCTGTTTTTT; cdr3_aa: CASSVGGAGELFF
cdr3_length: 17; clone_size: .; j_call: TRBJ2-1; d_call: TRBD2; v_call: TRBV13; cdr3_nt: TGTGCCAGCAGCTCAGCCGGGATAGCGGGGGGGTCGAATGAGCAGTTCTTC; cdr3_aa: CASSSAGIAGGSNEQFF
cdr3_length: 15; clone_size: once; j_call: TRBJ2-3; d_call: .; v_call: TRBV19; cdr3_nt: TGTGCCAGTAGTATGTCGGGGTACAGTACCGATACGCAGTATTTT; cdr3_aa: CASSMSGYSTDTQYF
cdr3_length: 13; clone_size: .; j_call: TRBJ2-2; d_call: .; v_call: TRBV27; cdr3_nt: TGTGCCAGCGGGCGGACGAACACCGGGGAGCTGTTTTTT; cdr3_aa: CASGRTNTGELFF
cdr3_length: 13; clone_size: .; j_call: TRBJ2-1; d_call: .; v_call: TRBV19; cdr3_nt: TGTGCCAGTAGTATAGCGGGACCGGGGGAGCAGTTCTTC; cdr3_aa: CASSIAGPGEQFF
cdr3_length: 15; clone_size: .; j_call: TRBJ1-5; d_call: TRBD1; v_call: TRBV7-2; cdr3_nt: TGTGCCAGCAGCTCCTGGACAGGTAGCAATCAGCCCCAGCATTTT; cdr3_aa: CASSSWTGSNQPQHF
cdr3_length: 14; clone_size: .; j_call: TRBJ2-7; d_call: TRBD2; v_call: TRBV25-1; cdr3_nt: TGTGCCAGCAGTGCTAAGACTAGCGGGATTGGGCAGTACTTC; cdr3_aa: CASSAKTSGIGQYF
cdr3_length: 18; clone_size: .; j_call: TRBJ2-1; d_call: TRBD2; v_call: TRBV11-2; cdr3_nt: TGTGCCAGCAGCTTAGGAGGTAGCGGGAGCCCATTACGGGATGAGCAGTTCTTC; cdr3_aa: CASSLGGSGSPLRDEQFF